A single sample gave rise to the 2 T cell receptor beta chains below, sequenced in a study of vaccination and CD4 T cells after COVID-19. Their cognate antigens are unknown. Sequencing of cultured CD4+ T cell DNA used the Oncomine TCR Beta short-read assay. TCRdb re-derived calls from the PCR reads in MiXCR, one entry per CDR3 protein. The profile covers about 5,600 distinct CDR3 sequences, with approximately 44% appearing a single time and roughly 10% taken by the ten largest. Treatment defined: approximately 9-day PBMC culture with coronavirus spike peptide pools or control peptides (ViraFEST assay). The sample taken for sequencing was CD4+ T cells from blood, cultured in vitro. These receptors came from a human donor who had recovered from COVID-19.

This chain uses TRBV28 with TRBJ2-3; D is perhaps TRBD2 (5 bases). This CDR3 has 12 amino acids. Germline assignment: CDR1 MDHEN and CDR2 SYDVKM. V lost 10 bases to trimming and J lost 1 base, with 9 bases between them. The CDR3 protein is CAIHGGTDTQYF. The CDR3 DNA reads as TGTGCCATCCACGGGGGCACAGATACGCAGTATTTT.

This clonotype showed up just a few times. This chain uses TRBV20-1 with TRBJ2-1; D is unclear. Per germline, CDR1 DFQATT and CDR2 SNEGSKA (reference sequence). CDR3 length: 12 residues. Trimming left V 3 bases short and J 8 bases short, with 11 bases between. DNA for the CDR3: TGCAGTGCTAGTCCCGGCTGGGATGAGCAGTTCTTC. Its translation is CSASPGWDEQFF.